This entry is about one T cell receptor beta chain. The sample belongs to a study of spatial heterogeneity in lung cancer. Study-wide background: Approximately 70 TRACERx patients with early, untreated non-small cell lung cancer donated samples.

On each TCR cDNA molecule, a unique molecular identifier was present. MiXCR, run by TCRdb on the 5' RACE reads, gives a single entry per CDR3 protein. The profile shows about 43,000 distinct CDR3 sequences, approximately 22% of them singletons. Germline V gives CDR1 DFQATT, CDR2 SNEGSKA (reference sequence). V lost 0 bases to trimming and J lost 0 bases, with 11 bases between them. The CDR3 has 16 amino acids. Time point meaning: blood at routine non-recurrence follow-up after resection. This material consisted of PBMCs, taken at follow-up. The sequence derives from a female donor with early-stage non-small cell lung cancer. The chain has TRBV20-1 and TRBJ2-2; a possible D gene is TRBD1 (5 bases). CDR3 amino acids: CSARETGKSNTGELFF. DNA of the CDR3: TGCAGTGCTAGAGAAACAGGCAAATCGAACACCGGGGAGCTGTTTTTT.